This T cell receptor beta chain was observed in a study of control samples from healthy donors and cancer patients. This table comes from immunoSEQ multiplex PCR, and its TCRdb copy is limited to in-frame clones, with some not included. This table holds around 76,000 clones, roughly 92% found once. The CDR3 is 15 residues long. Germline V CDR1 and CDR2: LNHDA, SQIVND (reference sequence). V lost 8 bases, J lost 1 base, and 6 bases stayed unmatched. The V gene is TRBV19, the J gene TRBJ2-2; TRBD1 aligns across 8 bases. Specimen: blood. This TCR came from a woman aged 35 to 49 in good health. This CDR3 reads CASRSTGVNTGELFF. The CDR3 DNA follows: TGTGCCAGTCGTTCGACAGGGGTGAACACCGGGGAGCTGTTTTTT.